This T cell receptor (beta chain) was sequenced during a study of long-term antiretroviral therapy in people with HIV. Each HIV-infected participant was given treatment in the United States. Notes on this clone: Its cognate antigen is unknown.

The V gene end was trimmed by 1 base and the J gene end by 2 bases; junction bases not matched to a gene: 2. Per germline, CDR1 LNHNV and CDR2 YYDKDF (reference sequence). The CDR3 loop spans 15 amino acids. Version v3.0 of the immunoSEQ assay ran at survey level. Here immunoSEQ multiplex PCR was the method, and the copy in TCRdb shows in-frame clones only, minus some. The sample has 20,000 to 25,000 clones; 70% to 90% are singletons. General study findings and limits: Increased diversity was seen after ART, yet it remained lower than in transplant donor controls. Repertoire composition at all time points was dominated by clones that had expanded before ART. The study collected blood between about 2003 and 2018, possibly under older ART regimens.

The material was unsorted PBMCs, obtained 0.6 years after starting antiretroviral therapy. This TCR was recovered from a man aged 55 to 70 with HIV. The genes are TRBV15 and TRBJ2-7; 10 nucleotides agree with TRBD1. In DNA form, the CDR3 reads TGTGCCACCAGCAGAGCCGGGACAGGGGCCTACGAGCAGTACTTC. Translating gives CATSRAGTGAYEQYF.